Below, 24 T cell receptor beta chains from the same sample are listed, as sequenced in a study of human T cells and chemical hapten exposure. Via MiXCR, TCRdb re-called the RACE reads, giving one row per CDR3 protein. Of roughly 200,000 distinct CDR3 sequences in the sample, approximately 20% are singletons; the top ten hold roughly 6.7%. The time point denotes: patch test 1, 2 weeks after DPC sensitization. Treatment denoted: therapeutic diphenylcyclopropenone sensitization with weekly scalp DPC. The sequencing here drew on whole blood, taken in connection with sensitization to the hapten diphenylcyclopropenone (DPC). The origin of the receptors is a woman in her 50s with alopecia areata. Some clones in this sample may be carry-over from other donors' samples.

Here the CDR3 reads CASSSDGYYGYTF. The CDR3 DNA reads TGTGCCAGCAGTAGCGACGGCTACTATGGCTACACCTTC. The V call is TRBV12-3 or TRBV12-4, the J call TRBJ1-2; D call uncertain. The V end was cut by 5 bases, the J end by 3 bases, with 10 bases between. This CDR3 spans 13 amino acids.

This clonotype has more than one count but fewer than ten. The chain has TRBV5-1 and TRBJ1-2; 11 positions match TRBD1. J lost 7 bases, V lost 1 base, and 6 bases had no gene match. The CDR3 contains 15 residues. CDR1 is SGHRS and CDR2 is YFSETQ in the germline V gene. Here the CDR3 reads CASSLIGQGASGYTF. CDR3 nucleotides: TGCGCCAGCAGCTTGATAGGACAGGGGGCATCTGGCTACACCTTC.

This CDR3 reads CASSQGGSYEQYF. The CDR3 nucleotides read TGTGCCAGCAGCCAGGGGGGGTCCTACGAGCAGTACTTC. This sequence joins TRBV6-5 and TRBJ2-7; D may match TRBD1 or TRBD2 (7 bases each). V lost 6 bases, J lost 1 base, and 10 bases lay in between. CDR3 size: 13 residues. Germline CDR1 reads MNHEY; CDR2 reads SVGAGI.

Only a few counts were recorded for this clonotype. The chain has TRBV5-6 and TRBJ1-1; D possibly corresponds to TRBD1 (5 bases). CDR3 length equals 15 residues. Between the trimmed V and J ends, which lost 5 bases and 1 base, there was a span of 15 bases. From germline, CDR1 is SGHDT and CDR2 YYEEEE. The CDR3 protein is CASRGRPTPNTEAFF. As DNA, the CDR3 is TGTGCCAGCAGGGGGCGGCCTACCCCGAACACTGAAGCTTTCTTT.

The gene calls are TRBV11-1 and TRBJ2-2; no definite D call. The V end lost 4 bases, the J end lost 6 bases, and 3 bases lay between the germline ends. CDR1 is SGHAT, CDR2 FQDESV, per germline (reference sequence). This CDR3 is 11 amino acids long. DNA for the CDR3: TGTGCCAGCAGCTCGGCCGGGGAGCTGTTTTTT. It codes for CASSSAGELFF.

There are a few counts of this clonotype. This sequence joins TRBV9 and TRBJ2-1, with 12 bases identical to TRBD2. The CDR3 covers 18 residues. The germline CDR1 and CDR2 sequences are SGDLS and YYNGEE. Trimming removed 0 bases from V and 4 bases from J; junction bases left unmatched: 8. In nucleotides, the CDR3 is TGTGCCAGCAGCGTAGAAGTTGGGACTAGCGGGCAGTACAATGAGCAGTTCTTC. It yields the protein CASSVEVGTSGQYNEQFF.

This rearrangement joins TRBV29-1 to TRBJ2-1; the D is unclear. Germline V CDR1 and CDR2: SQVTM, ANQGSEA. This CDR3 contains 14 residues. V was shortened by 2 bases and J by 0 bases, with 8 bases between the two germline ends. CDR3 sequence (DNA): TGCAGCGTTGAAATCCTCGACTCCTACAATGAGCAGTTCTTC. Its protein product is CSVEILDSYNEQFF.

This clonotype was seen a few times. The chain joins TRBV18 to TRBJ2-7, with 12 positions matching TRBD2. The CDR3 runs to 16 residues. Germline CDR1 KGHSH, CDR2 LQKENI. After removal of 3 bases from V and 0 bases from J, the junction contained 3 bases not matched to a gene. This CDR3 is CASSPLTSGSSYEQYF. The CDR3 DNA reads TGTGCCAGCTCACCGTTGACTAGCGGGAGCTCCTACGAGCAGTACTTC.

This clonotype was detected only a few times. The gene calls are TRBV27 and TRBJ2-5, with D tentatively TRBD1 or TRBD2 (5 bases each). The length of the CDR3 is 13 residues. Trimming cost V 7 bases and J 5 bases, with 14 bases left between them. In germline, CDR1 is MNHEY, CDR2 SMNVEV (reference sequence). The CDR3 loop is CASKPGLAETQYF. The CDR3 region has the DNA TGTGCCAGCAAACCGGGGCTCGCGGAGACCCAGTACTTC.

This clonotype came up once. The rearrangement links TRBV29-1 to TRBJ2-5; TRBD1 is a possible D gene (6 bases). Germline loops: CDR1 SQVTM, CDR2 ANQGSEA. Trimming removed 7 bases from V and 0 bases from J, with 9 bases in between. This CDR3 is built from 12 residues. Here the CDR3 reads CSGRQDQETQYF. In DNA, the CDR3 is TGCAGCGGGCGACAGGACCAAGAGACCCAGTACTTC.

The chain joins TRBV10-2 to TRBJ2-1; 11 bases map to TRBD2. J lost 3 bases, V lost 6 bases, and 4 bases had no gene match. Germline-derived CDR1 and CDR2 are WSHSY and SAAADI. There are 15 residues in the CDR3. CDR3 in amino acids: CASSGLAGFYNEQFF. CDR3 coding DNA: TGCGCCAGCAGCGGACTAGCGGGTTTCTACAATGAGCAGTTCTTC.

This chain joins TRBV6-6 and TRBJ1-4; the match to TRBD1 covers 8 bases. J was trimmed by 8 bases and V by 0 bases; bases with no gene match: 8. This CDR3 has 16 amino acids. The germline gives CDR1 MNHNY, CDR2 SVGAGI (reference sequence). CDR3 sequence: CASSYSNAGGGEKLFF. The CDR3 nucleotides read TGTGCCAGCAGTTACTCGAATGCAGGGGGCGGAGAAAAACTGTTTTTT.

The chain uses TRBV19 and TRBJ2-7; TRBD2 might be the D (6 bases). The length of the CDR3 is 18 residues. From germline, CDR1 is LNHDA and CDR2 SQIVND (reference sequence). V shed 8 bases and J shed 0 bases, with 26 bases lying between them. In DNA, the CDR3 is TGTGCCAGTCGCACTAAAGCCGATGGACTATTTGCCTCCTACGAGCAGTACTTC. Residues: CASRTKADGLFASYEQYF. Filled out from reference TRBV19 and TRBJ2-7, the complete variable domain reads DGGITQSPKYLFRKEGQNVTLSCEQNLNHDAMYWYRQDPGQGLRLIYYSQIVNDFQKGDIAEGYSVSREKKESFPLTVTSAQKNPTAFYLCASRTKADGLFASYEQYFGPGTRLTVT.

The chain is built from TRBV20-1 and TRBJ2-3, with TRBD2 matching over 7 bases. The CDR3 spans 14 residues. Germline values: CDR1 DFQATT, CDR2 SNEGSKA (reference sequence). Trimming cost V 6 bases and J 2 bases; bases outside gene matches: 8. The CDR3 loop is CSARRLAVTDTQYF. CDR3 sequence (DNA): TGCAGTGCCAGAAGGCTAGCGGTCACAGATACGCAGTATTTT.

The rearrangement links TRBV20-1 to TRBJ2-3; D unclear. V shed 1 base and J shed 6 bases, with 23 bases lying between them. The CDR3 is made up of 17 amino acids. Germline CDR1 is DFQATT and CDR2 is SNEGSKA (reference sequence). CDR3 residues: CSARGAAGSVAPDTQYF. The CDR3 nucleotides are TGCAGTGCTAGAGGGGCGGCAGGATCAGTGGCTCCCGATACGCAGTATTTT.

This clonotype was observed a handful of times. The rearrangement joins TRBV15 to TRBJ2-2; 7 bases match TRBD2. CDR3 length: 15 residues. CDR1 LNHNV and CDR2 YYDKDF come from the germline V gene (reference sequence). V shed 5 bases and J 5 bases; nucleotides not matched to a gene: 8. Here the CDR3 reads CATSLLGLPTGELFF. DNA for the CDR3: TGTGCCACCAGCCTTTTGGGACTACCGACCGGGGAGCTGTTTTTT.

V usage is TRBV29-1 and J usage is TRBJ2-1, with 7 bases matching TRBD2. The CDR3 extends over 14 amino acids. Looked up from germline, CDR1 is SQVTM and CDR2 is ANQGSEA. Trimming took 4 bases from V and 4 from J; bases not matched to a gene: 7. As DNA, the CDR3 is TGCAGCGTTGTAGGGAGGGATCGGTACAATGAGCAGTTCTTC. This gives the protein CSVVGRDRYNEQFF.

The chain combines TRBV27 with TRBJ1-2; D possibly corresponds to TRBD1 (5 bases). Germline V gene lookup returns CDR1 MNHEY and CDR2 SMNVEV (reference sequence). This CDR3 spans 15 amino acids. Trimming took off 8 bases at V and 4 bases at J, with 20 bases between the two ends. The CDR3 protein is CASPPRAGISYGYTF. The CDR3 DNA is TGTGCCAGCCCTCCCCGGGCAGGGATAAGCTATGGCTACACCTTC.

V gene TRBV3-1 combines with J gene TRBJ2-7; the D call may be TRBD1 or TRBD2 (5 bases each). V lost 4 bases and J lost 5, with 15 bases in between. The CDR3 consists of 14 residues. Germline V gene data show CDR1 as LGHDT and CDR2 as YNNKEL (reference sequence). The CDR3 here is CASSRVQWGNEQYF. CDR3 coding DNA: TGTGCCAGCAGCCGCGTACAATGGGGGAACGAGCAGTACTTC.

In its sample, this clonotype was seen a few times. The chain carries TRBV5-4 and TRBJ2-5; 14 bases agree with TRBD2. The CDR3 length is 17 residues. Germline CDR1 and CDR2: SGHNT and YYREEE (reference sequence). The V and J ends lost 4 bases and 5 bases, in that order; junction bases with no gene match: 10. This chain's CDR3 is CASSKGLAGAEGETQYF. CDR3 coding DNA: TGTGCCAGCAGCAAGGGACTAGCGGGGGCTGAGGGGGAGACCCAGTACTTC.

V gene TRBV5-1 combines with J gene TRBJ1-1; 7 positions agree with TRBD1. The CDR3 runs to 13 residues. In germline, CDR1 is SGHRS, CDR2 YFSETQ. J gave up 7 bases and V 3 bases, and 6 bases lay outside the gene matches. CDR3 DNA sequence: TGCGCCAGCAGCTGGGGGACAGAACTTGAAGCTTTCTTT. Translated: CASSWGTELEAFF.

The DNA for the CDR3 is TGTGCCAGCAGCTTCACAGACCAGCGGTCCCAGCATTTT. This encodes CASSFTDQRSQHF. This chain uses TRBV5-5 with TRBJ1-5, with unresolved D. Trimming pared 2 bases from V and 11 bases from J, leaving 14 bases between. The CDR3 consists of 13 residues. Germline CDR1 is SGHKS and CDR2 is YYEKEE (reference sequence).

The V call is TRBV6-5, the J call TRBJ2-1; 13 bases agree with TRBD2. CDR3 length equals 16 residues. Germline CDR1 and CDR2: MNHEY and SVGAGI. V was clipped by 0 bases and J by 10 bases; unmatched bases: 6. Written as DNA, the CDR3 is TGTGCCAGCAGTTACTCGCGGACTAGCGGGAGCGGAGAGCAGTTCTTC. Its protein product is CASSYSRTSGSGEQFF.

The CDR3 DNA reads as TGTGCCAGCAGTTTAGTGGGACTAGCGGGGGACACAGATACGCAGTATTTT. This gives the protein CASSLVGLAGDTDTQYF. The chain joins TRBV28 to TRBJ2-3; 14 bases map to TRBD2. There are 17 residues in the CDR3. CDR1 is MDHEN and CDR2 is SYDVKM in the germline V gene. V lost 2 bases, J lost 2 bases, and 3 bases stayed unmatched.